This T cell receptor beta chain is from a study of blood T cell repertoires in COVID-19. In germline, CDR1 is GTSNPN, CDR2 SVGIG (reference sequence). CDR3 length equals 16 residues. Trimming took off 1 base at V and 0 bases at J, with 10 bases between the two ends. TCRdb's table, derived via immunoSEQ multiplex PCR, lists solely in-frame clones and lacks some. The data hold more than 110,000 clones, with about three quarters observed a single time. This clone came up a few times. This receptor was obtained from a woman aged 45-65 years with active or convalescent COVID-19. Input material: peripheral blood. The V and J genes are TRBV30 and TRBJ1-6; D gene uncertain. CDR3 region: CAWSDKSSSYNSPLHF. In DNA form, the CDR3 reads TGTGCCTGGAGTGACAAGTCTAGCTCCTATAATTCACCCCTCCACTTT.